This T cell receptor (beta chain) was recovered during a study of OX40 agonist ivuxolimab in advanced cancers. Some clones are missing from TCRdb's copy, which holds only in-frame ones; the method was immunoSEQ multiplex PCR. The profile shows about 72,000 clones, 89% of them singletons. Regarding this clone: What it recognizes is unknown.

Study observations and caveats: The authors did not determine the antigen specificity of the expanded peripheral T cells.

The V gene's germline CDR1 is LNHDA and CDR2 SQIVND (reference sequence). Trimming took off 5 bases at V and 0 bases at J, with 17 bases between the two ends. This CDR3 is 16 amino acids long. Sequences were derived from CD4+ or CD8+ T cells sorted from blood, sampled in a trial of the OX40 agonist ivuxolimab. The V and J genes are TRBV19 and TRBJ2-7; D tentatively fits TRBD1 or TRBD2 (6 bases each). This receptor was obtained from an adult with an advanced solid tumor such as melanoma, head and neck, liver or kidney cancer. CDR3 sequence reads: CASSLLGGEASYEQYF. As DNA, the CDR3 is TGTGCCAGTAGTCTCTTGGGGGGCGAGGCCTCCTACGAGCAGTACTTC.